This is a list of T cell receptor beta chains from one sample in a study of PD-1 blockade in mismatch repair-deficient tumors. TCRdb's copy holds only in-frame clones and misses some; the assay was immunoSEQ multiplex PCR. The sample has about 51,000 clones, approximately 80% seen once. The sequences come from peripheral blood, collected 4 weeks after starting pembrolizumab. These receptors came from an adult with mismatch repair-deficient cancer. Both conserved end residues are part of each CDR3. Fields, in order: J gene, D gene, clone size, V gene, CDR3 protein, CDR3 DNA. The D gene is left open where the match is weak. The size entry is marked missing in some rows and otherwise reads once, few, many or a size class.

>TRBJ1-1|TRBD1|.|TRBV5-1
CASSLEGATDTEAFF
TGCGCCAGCAGCTTGGAGGGGGCTACGGACACTGAAGCTTTCTTT
>TRBJ2-3|.|few|TRBV25-1
CASSYGDGAQYF
TGTGCCAGCAGCTACGGGGACGGAGCGCAGTATTTT
>TRBJ2-5|.|.|TRBV6-6
CASSPMLDETQYF
TGTGCCAGCAGTCCCATGCTAGACGAGACCCAGTACTTC
>TRBJ2-1|TRBD2|.|TRBV10-1
CAAGGRDNEQFF
TGCGCCGCGGGGGGCAGGGACAATGAGCAGTTCTTC
>TRBJ2-7|TRBD1|.|TRBV9
CASSPQGTGVDEQYF
TGTGCCAGCAGCCCCCAAGGGACAGGGGTAGACGAGCAGTACTTC
>TRBJ1-2|TRBD1|once|TRBV30
CAWSVRDSYGYTF
TGTGCCTGGAGTGTAAGGGACAGCTATGGCTACACCTTC
>TRBJ2-7|.|medium-sized|TRBV7-9
CASSLVQGTYEQYF
TGTGCCAGCAGCTTGGTTCAAGGGACTTACGAGCAGTACTTC
>TRBJ2-7|.|.|TRBV6-1
CASSGGYDGPYEQYF
TGTGCCAGCAGTGGAGGTTACGACGGCCCCTACGAGCAGTACTTC
>TRBJ2-3|.|once|TRBV25-1
CASRAPIGTDTQYF
TGTGCCAGCAGGGCCCCCATAGGCACAGATACGCAGTATTTT
>TRBJ2-1|.|.|TRBV7-7
CASSPARWSNEQFF
TGTGCTAGCAGCCCCGCCAGGTGGAGCAATGAGCAGTTCTTC
>TRBJ2-1|.|.|TRBV4-1
CASSQLEPTYNEQFF
TGCGCCAGCAGCCAGCTTGAACCGACCTACAATGAGCAGTTCTTC
>TRBJ2-1|TRBD2|.|TRBV7-3
CASSKIGLAGDTYNEQFF
TGTGCCAGCAGCAAAATCGGGCTAGCGGGAGATACATACAATGAGCAGTTCTTC
>TRBJ2-3|.|.|TRBV7-6
CASSLRKAGQADTQYF
TGTGCCAGCAGCTTAAGGAAAGCGGGCCAGGCAGATACGCAGTATTTT
>TRBJ1-2|.|.|TRBV6-5
CASSYGRGLGDYGYTF
TGTGCCAGCAGTTATGGCAGGGGCCTGGGAGACTATGGCTACACCTTC
>TRBJ2-7|.|many|TRBV5-8
CASSLAWHRSSYEQYF
TGTGCCAGCAGCTTGGCTTGGCACAGGAGCTCCTACGAGCAGTACTTC
>TRBJ1-4|.|.|TRBV21-1
CAITQGEKLFF
TGTGCCATCACCCAGGGGGAAAAACTGTTTTTT
>TRBJ2-6|.|.|TRBV19
CASSIDPSGANVLTF
TGTGCCAGTAGTATAGATCCCTCTGGGGCCAACGTCCTGACTTTC
>TRBJ2-1|TRBD2|.|TRBV9
CASSVAGVRQFF
TGTGCCAGCAGCGTCGCGGGAGTAAGGCAGTTCTTC
>TRBJ2-1|.|.|TRBV2
CASSDRIGRSSYNEQFF
TGTGCCAGCAGTGATCGAATCGGAAGAAGCTCCTACAATGAGCAGTTCTTC
>TRBJ2-7|TRBD2|.|TRBV5-1
CASTQLAGESYEQYF
TGCGCCAGCACACAACTAGCGGGAGAATCCTACGAGCAGTACTTC
>TRBJ2-3|TRBD1|.|TRBV9
CASSAGTAPGTDTQYF
TGTGCCAGCAGCGCAGGGACAGCGCCCGGCACAGATACGCAGTATTTT
>TRBJ2-1|TRBD2|.|TRBV7-3
CASSETLAGRGNEQFF
TGTGCCAGCAGCGAGACACTAGCGGGACGGGGGAATGAGCAGTTCTTC
>TRBJ2-3|TRBD1|.|TRBV7-6
CASSQRDRGYPDTQYF
TGTGCCAGCAGCCAAAGGGACAGGGGATACCCAGATACGCAGTATTTT
>TRBJ2-5|.|.|TRBV7-9
CASSSTQQETQYF
TGTGCCAGCAGCTCGACACAGCAAGAGACCCAGTACTTC
>TRBJ2-1|.|.|TRBV1
CTSSQLWVAGGYNEQFF
TGCACCAGCAGCCAACTGTGGGTAGCGGGAGGCTACAATGAGCAGTTCTTC
>TRBJ2-1|.|.|TRBV6-5
CASSFPGRNEQFF
TGTGCCAGCAGTTTCCCAGGCAGGAATGAGCAGTTCTTC
>TRBJ1-5|.|.|TRBV19
CATSPAGADYSNQPQHF
TGTGCCACCTCCCCGGCTGGGGCAGATTATAGCAATCAGCCCCAGCATTTT
>TRBJ2-3|TRBD2|.|TRBV27
CASTGGLAGGNSGTDTQYF
TGTGCCAGCACGGGGGGACTAGCGGGAGGAAATTCCGGCACAGATACGCAGTATTTT
>TRBJ1-2|TRBD1|few|TRBV7-9
CASSWGQGEKTF
TGTGCCAGCAGCTGGGGACAGGGGGAAAAGACCTTC
>TRBJ2-1|TRBD1|.|TRBV7-6
CASGGGQGSNEQFF
TGTGCCAGCGGAGGGGGACAGGGATCCAATGAGCAGTTCTTC
>TRBJ2-1|TRBD2|.|TRBV6-6
CASSAHGTSGSNEQFF
TGTGCCAGCAGCGCCCACGGGACTAGCGGGAGTAATGAGCAGTTCTTC
>TRBJ1-3|.|.|TRBV6-1
CASSESYGPGNTIYF
TGTGCCAGCAGTGAATCTTACGGCCCTGGAAACACCATATATTTT
>TRBJ2-7|TRBD1|.|TRBV6-6
CASSRRQGKNYEQYF
TGTGCCAGCAGCCGTAGACAGGGTAAGAACTACGAGCAGTACTTC
>TRBJ2-6|.|.|TRBV11-2
CASSLVSRAGANVLTF
TGTGCCAGCAGCTTAGTGTCCAGGGCTGGGGCCAACGTCCTGACTTTC
>TRBJ1-2|.|.|TRBV2
CASSPRALPNYGYTF
TGTGCCAGCAGCCCACGCGCTCTTCCTAACTATGGCTACACCTTC
>TRBJ2-5|TRBD2|.|TRBV19
CASSIVAGGPETQYF
TGTGCCAGTAGTATAGTAGCGGGAGGCCCGGAGACCCAGTACTTC
>TRBJ1-1|.|.|TRBV6-4
CASRDTDMNTEAFF
TGTGCCAGCAGGGACACAGATATGAACACTGAAGCTTTCTTT
>TRBJ2-4|.|.|TRBV9
CASSQSDSKNIQYF
TGTGCCAGCAGCCAGTCGGACAGTAAAAACATTCAGTACTTC